This T cell receptor (beta chain) is drawn from a study of tumor-infiltrating lymphocytes in localized non-small cell lung cancer. Study information: From each patient, both tumor and uninvolved lung, non-adjacent to tumor, were sampled.

Regarding the study as a whole: Compared with uninvolved lung, tumors showed higher T cell infiltration by TCRbeta sequencing.

With regard to this clone: Its antigen is currently unknown.

Sequencing used immunoSEQ multiplex PCR; TCRdb keeps in-frame clones, though not all of them. Of fewer than 25,000 clones listed, roughly 73% are singletons. Germline V gene lookup returns CDR1 MNHNS and CDR2 SASEGT. Deletions cut 7 bases from V and 5 bases from J, with 8 bases between. The CDR3 consists of 11 residues. Sample: lung tumor tissue. The TCR sequence derives from a human donor with non-small cell lung cancer. The V gene is TRBV6-1, the J gene TRBJ2-5; D ambiguous. This chain's CDR3 is CASTFGETQYF. CDR3 nucleotide sequence: TGTGCCAGCACCTTCGGTGAGACCCAGTACTTC.